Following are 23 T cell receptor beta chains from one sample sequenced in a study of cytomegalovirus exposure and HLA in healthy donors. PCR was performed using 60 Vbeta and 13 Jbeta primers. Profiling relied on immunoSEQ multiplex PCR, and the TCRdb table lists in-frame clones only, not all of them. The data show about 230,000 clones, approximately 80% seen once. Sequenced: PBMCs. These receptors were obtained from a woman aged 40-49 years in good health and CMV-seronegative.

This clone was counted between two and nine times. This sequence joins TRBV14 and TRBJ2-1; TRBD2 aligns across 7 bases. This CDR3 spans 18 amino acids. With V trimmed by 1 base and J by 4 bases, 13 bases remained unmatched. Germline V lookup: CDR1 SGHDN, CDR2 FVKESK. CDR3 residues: CASSQATLGGGPYNEQFF. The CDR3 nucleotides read TGTGCCAGCAGCCAAGCGACCCTTGGCGGGGGACCGTACAATGAGCAGTTCTTC.

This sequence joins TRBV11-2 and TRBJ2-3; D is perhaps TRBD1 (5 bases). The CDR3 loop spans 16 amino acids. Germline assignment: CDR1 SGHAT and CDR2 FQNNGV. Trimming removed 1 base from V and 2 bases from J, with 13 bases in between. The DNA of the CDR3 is TGTGCCAGCAGCTTAGGCTCTAGGGGTTCCACAGATACGCAGTATTTT. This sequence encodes CASSLGSRGSTDTQYF.

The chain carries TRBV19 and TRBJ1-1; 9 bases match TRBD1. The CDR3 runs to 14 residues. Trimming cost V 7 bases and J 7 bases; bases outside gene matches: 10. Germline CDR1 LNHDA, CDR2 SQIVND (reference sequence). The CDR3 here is CASTLGGQGYEAFF. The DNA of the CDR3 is TGTGCCAGTACCCTGGGGGGACAGGGCTATGAAGCTTTCTTT.

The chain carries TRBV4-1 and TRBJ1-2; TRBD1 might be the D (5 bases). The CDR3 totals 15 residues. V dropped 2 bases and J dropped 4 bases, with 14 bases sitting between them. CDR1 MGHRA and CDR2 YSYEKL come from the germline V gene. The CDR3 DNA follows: TGCGCCAGCAGCCAAAAAACCGACAGCACCTATGGCTACACCTTC. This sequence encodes CASSQKTDSTYGYTF.

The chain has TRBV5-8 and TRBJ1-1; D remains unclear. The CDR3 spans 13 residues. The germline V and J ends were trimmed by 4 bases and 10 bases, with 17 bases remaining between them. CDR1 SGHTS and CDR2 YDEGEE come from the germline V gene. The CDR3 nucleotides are TGTGCCAGCAGCCCCGGGTGGAGGATCGCAGCTTTCTTT. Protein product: CASSPGWRIAAFF.

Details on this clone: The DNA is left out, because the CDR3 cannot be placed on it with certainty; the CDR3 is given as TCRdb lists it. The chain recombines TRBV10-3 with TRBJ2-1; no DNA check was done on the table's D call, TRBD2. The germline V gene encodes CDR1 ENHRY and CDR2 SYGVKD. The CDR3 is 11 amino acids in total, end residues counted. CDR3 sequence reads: CAISVGGGSFF.

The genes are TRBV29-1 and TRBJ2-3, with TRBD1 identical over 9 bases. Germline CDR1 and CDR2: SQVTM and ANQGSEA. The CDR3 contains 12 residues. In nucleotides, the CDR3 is TGCGTAGGGACAGGGCGTACAGATACGCAGTATTTT. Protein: CVGTGRTDTQYF.

CDR3: CASSTQGFALDEQFF. The CDR3 DNA is TGTGCCAGTAGTACGCAGGGATTTGCCCTGGATGAGCAGTTCTTC. The rearrangement uses TRBV19 and TRBJ2-1; the D gene is possibly TRBD1 (5 bases). Germline CDR1 LNHDA, CDR2 SQIVND (reference sequence). The V end was cut by 4 bases, the J end by 8 bases, with 18 bases between. The CDR3 length is 15 residues.

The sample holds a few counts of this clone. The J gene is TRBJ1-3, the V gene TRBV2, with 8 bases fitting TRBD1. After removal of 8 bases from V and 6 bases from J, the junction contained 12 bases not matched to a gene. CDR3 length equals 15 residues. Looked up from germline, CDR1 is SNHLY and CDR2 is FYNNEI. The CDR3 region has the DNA TGTGCCAGCCCGCGGACAGGGAAAGCGGAAAACACCATATATTTT. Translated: CASPRTGKAENTIYF.

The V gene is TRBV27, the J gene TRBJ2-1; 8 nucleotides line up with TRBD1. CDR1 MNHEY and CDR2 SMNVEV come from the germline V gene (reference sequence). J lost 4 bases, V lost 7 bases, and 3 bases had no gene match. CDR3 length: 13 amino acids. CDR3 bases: TGTGCCAGCACTGGGACAGGATACAATGAGCAGTTCTTC. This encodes CASTGTGYNEQFF.

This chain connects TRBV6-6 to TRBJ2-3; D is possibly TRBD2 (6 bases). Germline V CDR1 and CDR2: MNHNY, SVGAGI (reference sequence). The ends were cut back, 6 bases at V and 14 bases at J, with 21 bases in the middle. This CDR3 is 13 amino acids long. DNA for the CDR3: TGTGCCAGCAGCAGCCCCCGGGAGCTCGTCCCGTATTTT. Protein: CASSSPRELVPYF.

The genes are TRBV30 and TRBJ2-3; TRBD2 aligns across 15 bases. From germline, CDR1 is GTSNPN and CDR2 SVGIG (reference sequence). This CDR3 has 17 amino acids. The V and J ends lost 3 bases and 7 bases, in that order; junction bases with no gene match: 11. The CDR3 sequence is CAWRPPKGLAGGNTQYF. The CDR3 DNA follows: TGTGCCTGGAGACCACCTAAGGGACTAGCGGGGGGTAATACGCAGTATTTT.

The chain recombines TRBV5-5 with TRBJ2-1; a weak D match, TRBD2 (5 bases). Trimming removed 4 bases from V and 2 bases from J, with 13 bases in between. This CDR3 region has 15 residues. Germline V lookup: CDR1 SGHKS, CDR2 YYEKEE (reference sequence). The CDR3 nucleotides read TGTGCCAGCAGCCTCAATGCGGGCACCTACAATGAGCAGTTCTTC. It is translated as CASSLNAGTYNEQFF.

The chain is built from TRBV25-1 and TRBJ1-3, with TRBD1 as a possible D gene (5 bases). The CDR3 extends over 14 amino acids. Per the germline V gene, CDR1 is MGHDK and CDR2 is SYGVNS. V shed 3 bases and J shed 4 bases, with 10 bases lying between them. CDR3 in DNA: TGTGCCAGCAGTGACGCAGGGTCCGGAAACACCATATATTTT. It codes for CASSDAGSGNTIYF.

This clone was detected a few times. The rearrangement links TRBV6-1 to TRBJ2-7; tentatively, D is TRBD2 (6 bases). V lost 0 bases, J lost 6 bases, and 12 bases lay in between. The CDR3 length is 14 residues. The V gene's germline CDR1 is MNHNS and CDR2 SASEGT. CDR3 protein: CASSEAHRGIEQYF. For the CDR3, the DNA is TGTGCCAGCAGTGAAGCCCACCGGGGGATCGAGCAGTACTTC.

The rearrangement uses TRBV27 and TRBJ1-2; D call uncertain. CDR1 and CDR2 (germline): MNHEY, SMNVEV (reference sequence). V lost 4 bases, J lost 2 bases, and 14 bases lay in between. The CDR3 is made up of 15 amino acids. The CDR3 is CASSSGEGGNYGYTF. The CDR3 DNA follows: TGTGCCAGCAGTTCCGGGGAGGGCGGGAACTATGGCTACACCTTC.

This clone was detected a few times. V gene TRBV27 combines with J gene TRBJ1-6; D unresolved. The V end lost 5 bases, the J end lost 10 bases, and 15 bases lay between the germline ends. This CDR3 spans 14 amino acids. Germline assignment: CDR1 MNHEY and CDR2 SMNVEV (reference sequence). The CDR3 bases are TGTGCCAGCAGTGCTTCCGGGGAGGGATCACCCCTCCACTTT. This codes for CASSASGEGSPLHF.

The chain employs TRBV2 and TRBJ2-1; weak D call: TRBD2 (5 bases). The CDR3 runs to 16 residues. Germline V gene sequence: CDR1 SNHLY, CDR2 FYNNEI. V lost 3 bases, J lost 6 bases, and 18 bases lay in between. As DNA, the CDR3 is TGTGCCAGCAGTGATGGTGCTAGCCCCAAAGCCAATGAGCAGTTCTTC. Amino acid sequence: CASSDGASPKANEQFF. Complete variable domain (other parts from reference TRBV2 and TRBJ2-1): EPEVTQTPSHQVTQMGQEVILRCVPISNHLYFYWYRQILGQKVEFLVSFYNNEISEKSEIFDDQFSVERPDGSNFTLKIRSTKLEDSAMYFCASSDGASPKANEQFFGPGTRLTVL.

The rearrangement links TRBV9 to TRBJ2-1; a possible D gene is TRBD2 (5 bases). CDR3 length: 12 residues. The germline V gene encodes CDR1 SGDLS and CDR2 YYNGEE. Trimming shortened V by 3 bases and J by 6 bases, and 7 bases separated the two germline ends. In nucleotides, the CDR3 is TGTGCCAGCAGCGGGGCGGGCAATGAGCAGTTCTTC. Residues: CASSGAGNEQFF.

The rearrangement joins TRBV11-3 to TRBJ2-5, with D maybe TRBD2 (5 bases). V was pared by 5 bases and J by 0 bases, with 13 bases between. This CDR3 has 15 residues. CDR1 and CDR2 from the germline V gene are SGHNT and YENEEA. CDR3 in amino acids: CASSPSAGNQETQYF. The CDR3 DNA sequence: TGTGCCAGCAGCCCATCTGCCGGGAACCAAGAGACCCAGTACTTC.

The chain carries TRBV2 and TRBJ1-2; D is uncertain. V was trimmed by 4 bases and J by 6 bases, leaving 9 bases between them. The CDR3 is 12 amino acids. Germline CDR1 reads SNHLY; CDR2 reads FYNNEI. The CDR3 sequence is CASSAQNHGYTF. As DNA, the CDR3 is TGTGCCAGCAGTGCGCAGAACCATGGCTACACCTTC.

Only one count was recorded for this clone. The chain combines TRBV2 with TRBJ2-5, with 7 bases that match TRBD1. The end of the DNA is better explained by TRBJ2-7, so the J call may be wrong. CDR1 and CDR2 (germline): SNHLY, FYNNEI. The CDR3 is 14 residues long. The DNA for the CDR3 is TGTGCCAGCCTATGGGACAGAAGCTCCTACGAGCAGTACTTC. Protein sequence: CASLWDRSSYEQYF.

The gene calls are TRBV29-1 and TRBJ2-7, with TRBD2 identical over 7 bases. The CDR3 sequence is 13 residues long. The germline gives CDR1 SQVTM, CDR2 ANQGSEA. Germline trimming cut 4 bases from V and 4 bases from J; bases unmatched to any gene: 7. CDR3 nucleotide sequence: TGCAGCGTTGCTTGGGGGGGTCCATACGAGCAGTACTTC. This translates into CSVAWGGPYEQYF.